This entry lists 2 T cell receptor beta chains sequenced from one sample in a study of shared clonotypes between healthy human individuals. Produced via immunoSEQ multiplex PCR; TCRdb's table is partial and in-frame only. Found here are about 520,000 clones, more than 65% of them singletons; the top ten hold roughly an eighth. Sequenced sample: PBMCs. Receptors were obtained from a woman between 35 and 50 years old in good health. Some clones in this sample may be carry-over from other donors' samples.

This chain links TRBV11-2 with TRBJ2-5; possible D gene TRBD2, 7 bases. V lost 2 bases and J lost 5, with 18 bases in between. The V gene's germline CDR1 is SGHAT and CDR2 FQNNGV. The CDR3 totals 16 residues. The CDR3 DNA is TGTGCCAGCAGCTTACTTCGGGGGGCAAATTACGAGACCCAGTACTTC. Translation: CASSLLRGANYETQYF.

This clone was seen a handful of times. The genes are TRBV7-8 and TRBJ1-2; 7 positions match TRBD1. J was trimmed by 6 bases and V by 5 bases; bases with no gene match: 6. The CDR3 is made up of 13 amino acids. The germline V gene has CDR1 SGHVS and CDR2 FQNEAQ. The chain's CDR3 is CASSADRENGYTF. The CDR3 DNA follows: TGTGCCAGCAGCGCCGACAGGGAAAATGGCTACACCTTC.